The clone carrying this T cell receptor beta chain has at least ten counts. The target antigen is unknown. These data belong to a study of CD8 T cells in ankylosing spondylitis. Study conclusions and caveats: Reactive arthritis synovial fluid and blood were previously reported to contain some motif variants. Blood from ankylosing spondylitis patients appeared to carry a characteristic eight-variant TCR beta motif.

Germline assignment: CDR1 SGDLS and CDR2 YYNGEE. The V gene lost 3 bases and the J gene lost 2 bases, with 1 base spanning the gap. The CDR3 has 11 amino acids. TCRdb used MiXCR to reprocess the 5' RACE reads, holding one entry per CDR3 protein. The table includes tens of thousands of distinct CDR3 sequences, 3% to 4% detected once. The origin of this receptor is a female donor with ankylosing spondylitis or in good health (not recorded which). The sequenced sample consisted of blood, either unsorted or a sorted T cell fraction (not recorded which). The chain recombines TRBV9 with TRBJ2-3; D is uncertain. CDR3 loop: CASSDTDTQYF. The CDR3 bases are TGTGCCAGCAGCGACACAGATACGCAGTATTTT.